Below are 27 T cell receptor beta chains sequenced from a single sample in a study of blood T cells in healthy people across ages. Alongside a J-beta primer mix, a sample-barcoded 5' primer served in a second PCR lasting roughly 6 to 12 cycles. One entry per CDR3 protein, called by TCRdb with MiXCR from the 5' RACE reads. The sample lists 700,000 or so distinct CDR3 sequences, 40% to 45% seen once, with about 32% in the top ten. Sequenced input: blood. These TCRs come from a man older than 75 in good health.

At least ten counts were recorded for this clonotype. This chain links TRBV6-1 with TRBJ1-2, with 9 bases identical to TRBD1. Germline V gene lookup returns CDR1 MNHNS and CDR2 SASEGT. With V trimmed by 5 bases and J by 2 bases, 3 bases remained unmatched. The CDR3 is 14 residues long. CDR3 in DNA: TGTGCCAGCAGTCAAGGACAGGGGAACTATGGCTACACCTTC. It specifies CASSQGQGNYGYTF.

The V call is TRBV28, the J call TRBJ1-2; D remains ambiguous. V was cut by 3 bases and J by 4 bases, with 6 bases left in between. The germline V gene encodes CDR1 MDHEN and CDR2 SYDVKM. The CDR3 covers 12 residues. The CDR3 DNA reads TGTGCCAGCAGTTTTGATGGCTATGGCTACACCTTC. Residues: CASSFDGYGYTF.

Note on this clonotype: A single base separates this from a much larger clone, so it may be a read error. The CDR3 loop is CSVGGMADTQYF. The CDR3 coding sequence is TGCAGCGTCGGTGGAATGGCAGATACGCAGTATTTT. The chain couples TRBV29-1 to TRBJ2-3, with D uncertain. CDR3 length equals 12 residues. Per germline, CDR1 SQVTM and CDR2 ANQGSEA. Trimming left V 6 bases short and J 4 bases short, with 11 bases between.

This clonotype has only a few counts. The gene calls are TRBV6-1 and TRBJ2-1, with D perhaps TRBD2 (6 bases). CDR1 and CDR2 from the germline V gene are MNHNS and SASEGT. The CDR3 consists of 13 residues. The V end was cut by 6 bases, the J end by 7 bases, with 13 bases between. The CDR3 DNA is TGTGCCAGCAGGCGGCGCGGGGAAAATGAGCAGTTCTTC. Amino acid sequence: CASRRRGENEQFF.

The V gene is TRBV14, the J gene TRBJ2-5, with 9 positions matching TRBD1. The CDR3 is 16 amino acids. CDR1 and CDR2 (germline): SGHDN, FVKESK. V shed 3 bases and J 4 bases; nucleotides not matched to a gene: 9. The CDR3 DNA is TGTGCCAGCAGCCACCGGGCTGGACAGGGGTTAGAGACCCAGTACTTC. Translated: CASSHRAGQGLETQYF.

The CDR3 region has the DNA TGTGCCAGCAGTTACGGTCGGGACAGGGGTGGAATTGGCAATCAGCCCCAGCATTTT. This encodes CASSYGRDRGGIGNQPQHF. V and J are TRBV6-2 or TRBV6-3 and TRBJ1-5; TRBD1 matches 10 bases. V shed 2 bases and J 2 bases; nucleotides not matched to a gene: 12. This CDR3 contains 19 residues. The germline V gene encodes CDR1 MNHEY and CDR2 SVGEGT.

CDR3 loop: CASNIRDGERETQYF. CDR3 DNA: TGTGCCAGCAATATCCGGGACGGGGAACGCGAGACCCAGTACTTC. The chain carries TRBV6-1 and TRBJ2-7, with D perhaps being TRBD1 or TRBD2 (5 bases each). The last part of the DNA fits TRBJ2-5 better; the J call may be wrong. Germline values: CDR1 MNHNS, CDR2 SASEGT. This CDR3 contains 15 residues.

There are a few counts of this clonotype. The chain joins TRBV6-6 to TRBJ2-3, with no clear D. Between the trimmed V and J ends, which lost 0 bases and 3 bases, there was a span of 16 bases. The CDR3 consists of 17 residues. Looked up from germline, CDR1 is MNHNY and CDR2 is SVGAGI (reference sequence). The CDR3 spells CASSYSTRGLVTDTQYF. The CDR3 DNA reads TGTGCCAGCAGTTACTCGACCCGCGGCCTGGTGACAGATACGCAGTATTTT.

Remarks on this clonotype: This may arise from a read error, as a much more abundant clone is one base away. The chain recombines TRBV29-1 with TRBJ2-3; tentative D call: TRBD2 (6 bases). V was pared by 1 base and J by 8 bases, with 13 bases between. Germline V gene lookup returns CDR1 SQVTM and CDR2 ANQGSEA. The CDR3 sequence is 13 residues long. CDR3 amino acids: CSVEGRGARTQYF. CDR3 sequence (DNA): TGCAGCGTTGAAGGGAGGGGCGCCCGTACGCAGTATTTT.

V usage is TRBV7-2 and J usage is TRBJ2-5, with 9 bases lining up with TRBD1. The last part of the DNA fits TRBJ2-7 better; the J call may be wrong. The CDR3 spans 13 residues. Germline CDR1 is SGHTA and CDR2 is FQGNSA. The CDR3 loop reads CASSAGTGNEQYF. The CDR3 DNA follows: TGTGCCAGCAGCGCTGGGACAGGGAACGAGCAGTACTTC.

The gene calls are TRBV14 and TRBJ2-3, with D possibly being TRBD2 (6 bases). V lost 3 bases, J lost 1 base, and 8 bases lay in between. CDR1 and CDR2 from the germline V gene are SGHDN and FVKESK. The CDR3 extends over 14 amino acids. The CDR3 bases are TGTGCCAGCAGCCAGCGGGACGGCACAGATACGCAGTATTTT. Translation gives CASSQRDGTDTQYF. The full variable domain, rest sourced from reference TRBV14 and TRBJ2-3, is EAGVTQFPSHSVIEKGQTVTLRCDPISGHDNLYWYRRVMGKEIKFLLHFVKESKQDESGMPNNRFLAERTGGTYSTLKVQPAELEDSGVYFCASSQRDGTDTQYFGPGTRLTVL.

There are a few counts of this clonotype. V gene TRBV28 combines with J gene TRBJ2-4, with a weak D call TRBD1 (6 bases). The DNA end is more similar to TRBJ2-7, so the J call may be wrong. CDR1 and CDR2 from the germline V gene are MDHEN and SYDVKM. The CDR3 is 13 amino acids. The CDR3 loop reads CASTSGGGDEQYF. CDR3 DNA: TGTGCCAGCACCTCAGGTGGGGGCGACGAGCAGTACTTC.

In nucleotides, the CDR3 is TGCGCCAGCAGCTTGGGGAAGGGGGCGGATACGCAGTATTTT. This gives the protein CASSLGKGADTQYF. The chain combines TRBV5-1 with TRBJ2-3; 7 bases agree with TRBD1. V was clipped by 0 bases and J by 6 bases; unmatched bases: 4. This CDR3 region has 14 residues. Germline CDR1 reads SGHRS; CDR2 reads YFSETQ.

Here the CDR3 reads CASSLAPGQGGSPLHF. The CDR3 bases are TGTGCCAGCAGCTTAGCGCCAGGACAGGGTGGATCACCCCTCCACTTT. The chain recombines TRBV7-2 with TRBJ1-6; the match to TRBD1 covers 8 bases. This CDR3 has 16 residues. Germline lookup yields CDR1 SGHTA and CDR2 FQGNSA. Trimming at V came to 0 bases and at J to 10 bases, leaving 8 bases not matched to a gene.

The V and J genes are TRBV20-1 and TRBJ2-3; 11 bases are shared with TRBD2. V trimming: 5 bases; J trimming: 2 bases; junction bases outside the gene matches: 6. The germline V gene has CDR1 DFQATT and CDR2 SNEGSKA (reference sequence). CDR3 length equals 15 residues. The CDR3 is CSAYRTSGLTDTQYF. CDR3 DNA sequence: TGCAGTGCTTACCGGACTAGCGGGCTCACAGATACGCAGTATTTT.

About this clonotype: At one of its ends the junction is not consistent with the germline gene, which may arise from a read error. The chain employs TRBV7-8 and TRBJ2-1; TRBD2 agrees at 10 bases. The CDR3 has 16 amino acids. From germline, CDR1 is SGHVS and CDR2 FQNEAQ. The chain's CDR3 is CAGSTRTSGAYNEQFF. The CDR3 coding sequence is TGTGCCGGCAGCACCCGGACTAGCGGAGCCTACAATGAGCAGTTCTTC.

The J gene is TRBJ2-7, the V gene TRBV7-2, with D maybe TRBD1 (6 bases). CDR1 is SGHTA, CDR2 FQGNSA, per germline. The CDR3 is 15 residues long. Deletions cut 4 bases from V and 7 bases from J, with 20 bases between. In DNA, the CDR3 is TGTGCCAGCAGCTCTCGGACAGAGGCAATCTATGAGCAGTACTTC. Translating gives CASSSRTEAIYEQYF.

Worth noting for this clonotype: One base away lies a much larger clone, so this may be a sequencing read error. The chain carries TRBV7-2 and TRBJ2-7; D call uncertain. Looked up from germline, CDR1 is SGHTA and CDR2 is FQGNSA. There are 14 residues in the CDR3. In DNA, the CDR3 is TGTGCCAGCAGCTCGGACCCCTCGGGCTACGAGCGGTACTTC. The encoded protein is CASSSDPSGYERYF.

Concerning this clonotype: This CDR3 fails to terminate in the conserved phenylalanine or tryptophan, so it likely reflects a read error. The rearrangement uses TRBV4-2 and TRBJ2-7, with TRBD2 identical over 14 bases. The CDR3 sequence is 16 residues long. V was pared by 3 bases and J by 6 bases, with 7 bases of the junction left unmatched. Looked up from germline, CDR1 is LGHNA and CDR2 is YNFKEQ. For the CDR3, the DNA is TGTGCCAGCAGCCATACGGGACTAGCGGGAGCAGGCGAGCAGTACTTA. It yields the protein CASSHTGLAGAGEQYL.

This chain joins TRBV5-6 and TRBJ2-1; D remains ambiguous. Trimming removed 6 bases from V and 5 bases from J, with 21 bases in between. The germline gives CDR1 SGHDT, CDR2 YYEEEE. The CDR3 totals 16 residues. The CDR3, as DNA: TGTGCCAGCATTCCCGCCCCCTCGGGCAATAACAATGAGCAGTTCTTC. This encodes CASIPAPSGNNNEQFF.

This chain uses TRBV2 with TRBJ2-2, with D perhaps assigned TRBD1 or TRBD2 (5 bases each). The germline gives CDR1 SNHLY, CDR2 FYNNEI. V lost 8 bases and J lost 6, with 16 bases in between. The CDR3 sequence is 14 residues long. DNA for the CDR3: TGTGCCAGCTGGGACCAGGTTCTTGCCGGGGAGCTGTTTTTT. As protein: CASWDQVLAGELFF.

This clonotype was counted only a few times. This chain uses TRBV20-1 with TRBJ2-3; D is perhaps TRBD2 (7 bases). V was pared by 4 bases and J by 6 bases, with 17 bases between. The CDR3 length is 14 residues. Germline values: CDR1 DFQATT, CDR2 SNEGSKA (reference sequence). CDR3 region: CSATEGGRRDTQYF. CDR3 sequence (DNA): TGCAGTGCTACCGAGGGGGGGCGAAGGGATACGCAGTATTTT.

This clonotype occurred a few times. The chain combines TRBV5-1 with TRBJ2-1, with TRBD1 as a possible D gene (6 bases). Trimming shortened V by 7 bases and J by 5 bases, and 19 bases separated the two germline ends. This CDR3 has 15 residues. Germline CDR1 SGHRS, CDR2 YFSETQ. The CDR3 is CASRDQAGANNEQFF. The CDR3 bases are TGCGCCAGCCGGGATCAGGCAGGGGCCAACAATGAGCAGTTCTTC.

The chain couples TRBV20-1 to TRBJ1-2; 8 bases are a match to TRBD1. Per germline, CDR1 DFQATT and CDR2 SNEGSKA (reference sequence). V lost 0 bases and J lost 2; bases outside the gene matches: 8. This CDR3 is 16 amino acids long. The CDR3 bases are TGCAGTGCTAGAGATAGCAAAGGACAGGGCAACTATGGCTACACCTTC. Its protein is CSARDSKGQGNYGYTF.

CDR3 amino acids: CASSVDVRSYEQYF. Here the CDR3 DNA reads TGCGCCAGCAGCGTGGATGTCAGGTCCTACGAGCAGTACTTC. The V call is TRBV5-1, the J call TRBJ2-7; D is unclear. V dropped 4 bases and J dropped 1 base, with 12 bases sitting between them. The CDR3 is 14 amino acids. CDR1 and CDR2 from the germline V gene are SGHRS and YFSETQ.

This clonotype occurred a few times. The genes are TRBV20-1 and TRBJ2-7; 9 nucleotides match TRBD2. Germline-derived CDR1 and CDR2 are DFQATT and SNEGSKA (reference sequence). The junction had 6 bases not matched to a gene; V was cut back by 3 bases and J by 3 bases. This CDR3 region has 14 residues. CDR3 sequence reads: CSASGLAGNYEQYF. The CDR3 nucleotides read TGCAGTGCTAGCGGCCTAGCGGGGAACTACGAGCAGTACTTC.

The CDR3 spells CASSLAKGSGIQETQYF. The CDR3 nucleotides are TGTGCCAGCAGCTTAGCGAAGGGTAGCGGAATACAAGAGACCCAGTACTTC. The V and J genes are TRBV7-2 and TRBJ2-5; TRBD2 might be the D (6 bases). Germline V gene sequence: CDR1 SGHTA, CDR2 FQGNSA. V was pared by 0 bases and J by 2 bases, with 16 bases between. The CDR3 length is 17 residues.